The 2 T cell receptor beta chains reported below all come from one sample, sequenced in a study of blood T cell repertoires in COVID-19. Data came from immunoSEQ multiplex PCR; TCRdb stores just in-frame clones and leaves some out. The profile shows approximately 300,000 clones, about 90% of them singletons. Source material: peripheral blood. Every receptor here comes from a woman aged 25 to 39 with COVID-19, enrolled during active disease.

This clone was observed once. The CDR3 DNA is TGTGCCAGCAAAGGACAGAGTAAGGAAAAACTGTTTTTT. Its protein is CASKGQSKEKLFF. V and J are TRBV2 and TRBJ1-4; the D gene is possibly TRBD1 (6 bases). The V end lost 7 bases, the J end lost 8 bases, and 14 bases lay between the germline ends. From germline, CDR1 is SNHLY and CDR2 FYNNEI. The CDR3 has 13 residues.

In DNA, the CDR3 is TGTGCCAGCAGCCAGGGGGTAGCGGGGGGTAGCACAGATACGCAGTATTTT. The encoded protein is CASSQGVAGGSTDTQYF. The rearrangement uses TRBV11-2 and TRBJ2-3; 10 nucleotides agree with TRBD2. The germline gives CDR1 SGHAT, CDR2 FQNNGV. V was pared by 5 bases and J by 0 bases, with 8 bases of the junction left unmatched. This CDR3 has 17 amino acids.